The 5 T cell receptor beta chains below all came from one sample that was sequenced in a study of shared clonotypes between healthy human individuals. Sequencing used immunoSEQ multiplex PCR; TCRdb keeps in-frame clones, though not all of them. This repertoire shows a few million clones, roughly 92% found once; its top ten account for around 0.15%. Sequencing was performed on naive CD4+ T cells sorted from blood. Subset noted: CD45RA+ positively selected. These receptors were taken from a man aged 18 to 35 in good health.

This clone is a singleton in its sample. The chain employs TRBV9 and TRBJ2-2; 8 bases agree with TRBD1. Germline V gives CDR1 SGDLS, CDR2 YYNGEE. Germline trimming cut 4 bases from V and 7 bases from J; bases unmatched to any gene: 6. CDR3 length: 14 amino acids. As DNA, the CDR3 is TGTGCCAGCAGCCCCCGGACAGGGTTCGGGGAGCTGTTTTTT. Translation: CASSPRTGFGELFF. Full variable domain (missing parts from reference TRBV9 and TRBJ2-2): DSGVTQTPKHLITATGQRVTLRCSPRSGDLSVYWYQQSLDQGLQFLIQYYNGEERAKGNILERFSAQQFPDLHSELNLSSLELGDSALYFCASSPRTGFGELFFGEGSRLTVL.

The chain recombines TRBV29-1 with TRBJ2-5; D is unresolved. This CDR3 contains 11 residues. The germline CDR1 and CDR2 sequences are SQVTM and ANQGSEA. V was shortened by 7 bases and J by 4 bases, with 10 bases between the two germline ends. DNA for the CDR3: TGCAGCGCCCGCAGTGTAGAGACCCAGTACTTC. It codes for CSARSVETQYF.

This chain uses TRBV7-9 with TRBJ1-2; the D gene is possibly TRBD1 (6 bases). Trimming shortened V by 6 bases and J by 7 bases, and 15 bases separated the two germline ends. Germline loops: CDR1 SEHNR, CDR2 FQNEAQ (reference sequence). There are 13 residues in the CDR3. For the CDR3, the DNA is TGTGCCAGCAGTCAACGTCAGGGGTTTGGCTACACCTTC. It encodes CASSQRQGFGYTF.

About this clone: This CDR3 is also generated by other DNA sequences in the sample. The chain is built from TRBV10-1 and TRBJ2-5; TRBD1 matches at 7 bases. Germline V CDR1 and CDR2: WNHNN, SYGVQD (reference sequence). V shed 0 bases, J shed 4 bases, and the junction held 2 bases outside the gene matches. This CDR3 has 14 amino acids. Written as DNA, the CDR3 is TGCGCCAGCAGTGAGTCGACAGGGCGAGAGACCCAGTACTTC. Translated, it gives CASSESTGRETQYF.

This chain uses TRBV20-1 with TRBJ2-5; TRBD1 or TRBD2 may be the D gene (5 bases each). With 6 bases removed from V and 6 bases from J, the gap between germline ends came to 11 bases. This CDR3 is 11 amino acids long. CDR1 is DFQATT, CDR2 SNEGSKA, per germline (reference sequence). The chain's CDR3 is CSAQRGKTQYF. Here the CDR3 DNA reads TGCAGTGCGCAGAGGGGAAAGACCCAGTACTTC.